These 10 T cell receptor beta chains share one sample of origin, sequenced in a study of OX40 agonist ivuxolimab in advanced cancers. Generated by immunoSEQ multiplex PCR, the TCRdb table keeps only in-frame clones and is missing some. Here the sample spans roughly 86,000 clones, just over 90% being singletons. The sequencing used CD4+ or CD8+ T cells sorted from blood, collected in a trial of the OX40 agonist ivuxolimab. The receptors originated from an adult with an advanced solid tumor such as melanoma, head and neck, liver or kidney cancer.

The chain combines TRBV7-9 with TRBJ2-5; D uncertain. Germline lookup yields CDR1 SEHNR and CDR2 FQNEAQ (reference sequence). This CDR3 comprises 15 residues. Trimming pared 6 bases from V and 1 base from J, leaving 15 bases between. The CDR3 DNA reads TGTGCCAGCAGGTTTCATGAGTCAACCCAAGAGACCCAGTACTTC. The encoded protein is CASRFHESTQETQYF.

The gene calls are TRBV19 and TRBJ1-5; no reliable D call. Trimming took 5 bases from V and 1 from J, leaving 6 bases between them. CDR1 is LNHDA and CDR2 is SQIVND in the germline V gene (reference sequence). This CDR3 is built from 13 residues. This chain's CDR3 is CASSLDSNQPQHF. The CDR3 bases are TGTGCCAGTAGTCTGGACAGCAATCAGCCCCAGCATTTT.

The J gene is TRBJ2-7, the V gene TRBV28, with D possibly TRBD2 on 5 matching bases. Germline V CDR1 and CDR2: MDHEN, SYDVKM. CDR3 length: 14 amino acids. V lost 5 bases and J lost 0, with 11 bases in between. The CDR3 DNA is TGTGCCAGCAGTCAACCGGGAAGCTCCTACGAGCAGTACTTC. Residues: CASSQPGSSYEQYF. Together with reference TRBV28 and TRBJ2-7, the CDR3 gives the full variable domain: DVKVTQSSRYLVKRTGEKVFLECVQDMDHENMFWYRQDPGLGLRLIYFSYDVKMKEKGDIPEGYSVSREKKERFSLILESASTNQTSMYLCASSQPGSSYEQYFGPGTRLTVT.

This CDR3 reads CASSFRAAQETQYF. CDR3 DNA: TGTGCCAGCAGCTTCAGGGCAGCTCAAGAGACCCAGTACTTC. V usage is TRBV13 and J usage is TRBJ2-5, with a possible D match to TRBD1 (5 bases). Germline V lookup: CDR1 PRHDT, CDR2 FYEKMQ (reference sequence). Trimming removed 3 bases from V and 2 bases from J, with 10 bases in between. CDR3 size: 14 residues. The whole variable domain, filled in from reference TRBV13 and TRBJ2-5, reads AAGVIQSPRHLIKEKRETATLKCYPIPRHDTVYWYQQGPGQDPQFLISFYEKMQSDKGSIPDRFSAQQFSDYHSELNMSSLELGDSALYFCASSFRAAQETQYFGPGTRLLVL.

As DNA, the CDR3 is TGTGCCAGCAGGTCAACCAGGGGGGATAAGAAGGAGCTGTTTTTT. As protein: CASRSTRGDKKELFF. The chain carries TRBV6-6 and TRBJ2-2, with D maybe TRBD1 (7 bases). This CDR3 is 15 amino acids long. V lost 6 bases to trimming and J lost 10 bases, with 21 bases between them. Germline values: CDR1 MNHNY, CDR2 SVGAGI (reference sequence).

CDR3 protein: CASSWDDSNQPQHF. The CDR3 DNA sequence: TGTGCCAGCAGTTGGGATGATAGCAATCAGCCCCAGCATTTT. The chain employs TRBV2 and TRBJ1-5; D not certain. The CDR3 totals 14 residues. CDR1 and CDR2 from the germline V gene are SNHLY and FYNNEI. The V end lost 5 bases, the J end lost 0 bases, and 8 bases lay between the germline ends. The whole variable domain, remainder taken from reference TRBV2 and TRBJ1-5, is EPEVTQTPSHQVTQMGQEVILRCVPISNHLYFYWYRQILGQKVEFLVSFYNNEISEKSEIFDDQFSVERPDGSNFTLKIRSTKLEDSAMYFCASSWDDSNQPQHFGDGTRLSIL.

The genes are TRBV11-2 and TRBJ2-1; 12 bases line up with TRBD2. Germline loops: CDR1 SGHAT, CDR2 FQNNGV. The V and J ends lost 4 bases and 7 bases, in that order; junction bases with no gene match: 5. The CDR3 is 15 amino acids. The CDR3 region is CASSSLAGGQNEQFF. CDR3 DNA: TGTGCCAGCAGCTCTCTAGCGGGGGGGCAAAATGAGCAGTTCTTC.

V and J are TRBV5-1 and TRBJ2-5, with D possibly being TRBD2 (6 bases). CDR1 is SGHRS, CDR2 YFSETQ, per germline. The germline V and J ends were trimmed by 4 bases and 1 base, with 11 bases remaining between them. The CDR3 length is 14 residues. The CDR3 nucleotides are TGCGCCAGCAGCACGGGACTCTCCCAAGAGACCCAGTACTTC. Its protein is CASSTGLSQETQYF.

This rearrangement joins TRBV19 to TRBJ2-1; 8 bases align to TRBD2. After removal of 3 bases from V and 4 bases from J, the junction contained 14 bases not matched to a gene. This CDR3 region has 18 residues. Germline CDR1 LNHDA, CDR2 SQIVND (reference sequence). The CDR3 protein is CASSIRGLSGTLYNEQFF. The CDR3 DNA reads TGTGCCAGTAGTATTCGAGGCCTTAGCGGGACACTGTACAATGAGCAGTTCTTC.

V gene TRBV7-2 combines with J gene TRBJ1-2; possibly TRBD1 for D (6 bases). This CDR3 is 15 amino acids long. Per the germline V gene, CDR1 is SGHTA and CDR2 is FQGNSA. The V and J ends lost 3 bases and 6 bases respectively, with 17 bases between them. CDR3 loop: CASSFSYREANGYTF. The CDR3 DNA reads TGTGCCAGCAGCTTCTCATACAGGGAAGCGAATGGCTACACCTTC. The whole variable domain, remainder taken from reference TRBV7-2 and TRBJ1-2, is GAGVSQSPSNKVTEKGKDVELRCDPISGHTALYWYRQSLGQGLEFLIYFQGNSAPDKSGLPSDRFSAERTGGSVSTLTIQRTQQEDSAVYLCASSFSYREANGYTFGSGTRLTVV.